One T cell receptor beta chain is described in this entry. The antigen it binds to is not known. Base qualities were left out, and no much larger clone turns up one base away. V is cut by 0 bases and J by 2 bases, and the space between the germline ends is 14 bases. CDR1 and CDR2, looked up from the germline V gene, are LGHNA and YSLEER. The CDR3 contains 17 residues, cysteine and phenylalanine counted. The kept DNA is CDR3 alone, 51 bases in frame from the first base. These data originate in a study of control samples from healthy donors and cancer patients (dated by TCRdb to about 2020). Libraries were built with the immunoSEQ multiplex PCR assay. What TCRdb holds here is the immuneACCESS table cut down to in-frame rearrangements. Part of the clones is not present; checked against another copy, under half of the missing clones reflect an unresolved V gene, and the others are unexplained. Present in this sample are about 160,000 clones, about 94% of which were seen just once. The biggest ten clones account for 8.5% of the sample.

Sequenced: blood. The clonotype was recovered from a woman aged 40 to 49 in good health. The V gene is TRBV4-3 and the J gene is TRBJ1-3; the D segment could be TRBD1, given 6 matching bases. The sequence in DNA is TGCGCCAGCAGCCAAGATTCGGGGGCCTATGCTGGAAACACCATATATTTT. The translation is CASSQDSGAYAGNTIYF.